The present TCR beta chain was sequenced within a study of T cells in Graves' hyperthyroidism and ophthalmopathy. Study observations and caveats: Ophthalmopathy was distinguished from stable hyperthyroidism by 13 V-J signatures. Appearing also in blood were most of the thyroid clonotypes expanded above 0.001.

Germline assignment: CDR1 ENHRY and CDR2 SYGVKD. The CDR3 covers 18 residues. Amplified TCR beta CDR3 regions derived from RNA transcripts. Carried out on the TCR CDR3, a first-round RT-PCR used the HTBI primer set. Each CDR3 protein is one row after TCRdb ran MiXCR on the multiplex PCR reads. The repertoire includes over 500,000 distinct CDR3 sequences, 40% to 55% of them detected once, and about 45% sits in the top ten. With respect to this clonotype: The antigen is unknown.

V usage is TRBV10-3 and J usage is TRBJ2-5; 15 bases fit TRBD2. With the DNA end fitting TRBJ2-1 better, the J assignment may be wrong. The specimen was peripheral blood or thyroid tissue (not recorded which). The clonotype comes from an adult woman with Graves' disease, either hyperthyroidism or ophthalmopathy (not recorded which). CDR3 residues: CAISESGTSGRYHNEQFF. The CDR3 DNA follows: TGTGCCATCAGTGAAAGTGGGACTAGCGGGAGGTACCACAATGAGCAGTTCTTC.